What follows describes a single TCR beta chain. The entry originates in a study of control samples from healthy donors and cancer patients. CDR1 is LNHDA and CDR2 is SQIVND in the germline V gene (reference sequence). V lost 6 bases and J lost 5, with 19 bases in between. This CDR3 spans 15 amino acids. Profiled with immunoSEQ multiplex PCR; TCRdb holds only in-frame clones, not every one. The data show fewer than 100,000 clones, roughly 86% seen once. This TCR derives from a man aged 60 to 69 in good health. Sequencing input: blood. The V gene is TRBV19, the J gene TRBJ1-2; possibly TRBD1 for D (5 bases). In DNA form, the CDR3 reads TGTGCCAGTAGCACCCCCCGGTCTCCAGGGTATGGCTACACCTTC. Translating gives CASSTPRSPGYGYTF.